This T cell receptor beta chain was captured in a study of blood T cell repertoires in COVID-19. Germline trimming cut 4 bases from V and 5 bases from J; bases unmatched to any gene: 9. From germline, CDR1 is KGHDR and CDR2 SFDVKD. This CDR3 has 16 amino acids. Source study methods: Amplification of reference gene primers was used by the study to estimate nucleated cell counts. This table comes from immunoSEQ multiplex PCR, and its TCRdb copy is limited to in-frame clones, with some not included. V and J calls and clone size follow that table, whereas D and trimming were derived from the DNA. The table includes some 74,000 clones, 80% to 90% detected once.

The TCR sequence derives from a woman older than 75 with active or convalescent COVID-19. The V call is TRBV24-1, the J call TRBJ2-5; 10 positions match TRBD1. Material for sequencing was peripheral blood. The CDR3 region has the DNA TGTGCCACCAGTGAGAAAGACAGGGGGCCGAAGGAGACCCAGTACTTC. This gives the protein CATSEKDRGPKETQYF.